Following are 23 T cell receptor beta chains from one sample sequenced in a study of coeliac disease. The assay was immunoSEQ multiplex PCR, and TCRdb's table has in-frame clones only and misses some. This table holds 3,000 to 4,000 clones, around 68% found once. Material for sequencing was lymphocytes from the gut lamina propria. These receptors came from a man aged 80 or over without celiac disease.

This clone was detected a few times. The chain employs TRBV7-8 and TRBJ1-1; 7 bases agree with TRBD1. The J segment lost 6 bases and the V segment lost 5 bases, leaving 3 bases of the junction unmatched. CDR1 and CDR2 from the germline V gene are SGHVS and FQNEAQ. The CDR3 spans 12 residues. CDR3 coding DNA: TGTGCCAGCAGCGTAGGGACAGCTGAAGCTTTCTTT. Its translation is CASSVGTAEAFF.

The V call is TRBV4-1, the J call TRBJ1-2, with D uncertain. This CDR3 is 12 amino acids long. Germline CDR1 is MGHRA and CDR2 is YSYEKL. V was pared by 3 bases and J by 10 bases, with 12 bases between. The CDR3 DNA follows: TGCGCCAGCAGCCATAGTACGGGGTACTACACCTTC. It codes for CASSHSTGYYTF.

This chain uses TRBV5-1 with TRBJ2-5; 7 nucleotides agree with TRBD1. Germline V CDR1 and CDR2: SGHRS, YFSETQ. V was clipped by 3 bases and J by 5 bases; unmatched bases: 4. The CDR3 contains 13 residues. CDR3 region: CASSSGGPETQYF. CDR3 in DNA: TGCGCCAGCAGCTCAGGGGGTCCCGAGACCCAGTACTTC.

Within the sample, this clone is large. This chain connects TRBV5-8 to TRBJ1-5, with a possible D match to TRBD1 (5 bases). Germline CDR1 is SGHTS and CDR2 is YDEGEE. The CDR3 is 15 residues long. The V end was cut by 1 base, the J end by 6 bases, with 14 bases between. The CDR3 here is CASSLSGYQGQPQHF. For the CDR3, the DNA is TGTGCCAGCAGCTTGTCAGGGTATCAGGGTCAGCCCCAGCATTTT.

The chain uses TRBV28 and TRBJ2-7; 9 bases fit TRBD1. There are 12 residues in the CDR3. From germline, CDR1 is MDHEN and CDR2 SYDVKM. V trimming: 8 bases; J trimming: 5 bases; junction bases outside the gene matches: 4. The CDR3 reads CASGDRDHEQYV. The DNA for the CDR3 is TGTGCCAGCGGGGACAGGGACCACGAGCAGTACGTC.

The CDR3 DNA is TGTGCCAGCAGCAAGGACAGGGGTAATGAGCAGTTCTTC. Amino acids: CASSKDRGNEQFF. The chain has TRBV7-9 and TRBJ2-1; 9 bases are shared with TRBD1. V trimming: 5 bases; J trimming: 7 bases; junction bases outside the gene matches: 3. CDR1 and CDR2 from the germline V gene are SEHNR and FQNEAQ (reference sequence). This CDR3 has 13 residues.

The gene calls are TRBV19 and TRBJ2-2, with TRBD2 matching 7 bases. V was pared by 6 bases and J by 2 bases, with 6 bases of the junction left unmatched. There are 15 residues in the CDR3. Germline V gene data show CDR1 as LNHDA and CDR2 as SQIVND (reference sequence). CDR3 sequence (DNA): TGTGCCAGTAGGTGGGGGGGTCAAAACACCGGGGAGCTGTTTTTT. Protein: CASRWGGQNTGELFF.

This clone was seen only a few times. Within the sample, other DNA sequences also encode this same CDR3. The gene calls are TRBV5-1 and TRBJ1-1; maybe TRBD1 (5 bases). CDR1 SGHRS and CDR2 YFSETQ come from the germline V gene. CDR3 size: 14 residues. With 0 bases removed from V and 5 bases from J, the gap between germline ends came to 11 bases. CDR3 bases: TGCGCCAGCAGCTTGGGCGGGGGTGTTACTGAAGCTTTCTTT. The encoded protein is CASSLGGGVTEAFF.

The chain combines TRBV7-8 with TRBJ2-7; TRBD1 is a possible D gene (6 bases). Looked up from germline, CDR1 is SGHVS and CDR2 is FQNEAQ. Trimming pared 5 bases from V and 3 bases from J, leaving 8 bases between. This CDR3 is 12 amino acids long. Written as DNA, the CDR3 is TGTGCCAGCAGCCAGGACAGCTACGAGCAGTACTTC. Its translation: CASSQDSYEQYF. Combining the CDR3 with reference TRBV7-8 and TRBJ2-7 gives the whole variable domain GAGVSQSPRYKVAKRGQDVALRCDPISGHVSLFWYQQALGQGPEFLTYFQNEAQLDKSGLPSDRFFAERPEGSVSTLKIQRTQQEDSAVYLCASSQDSYEQYFGPGTRLTVT.

Relative to its sample, this clone is large. The chain joins TRBV27 to TRBJ1-2, with unresolved D. CDR1 is MNHEY, CDR2 SMNVEV, per germline (reference sequence). The CDR3 consists of 13 residues. Trimming cost V 9 bases and J 8 bases, with 19 bases left between them. CDR3: CASAPPGSGGYTF. CDR3 nucleotide sequence: TGTGCCAGTGCCCCCCCGGGTTCTGGGGGCTACACCTTC.

The chain joins TRBV5-5 to TRBJ1-6; weak D call: TRBD1 (6 bases). Looked up from germline, CDR1 is SGHKS and CDR2 is YYEKEE (reference sequence). Trimming shortened V by 3 bases and J by 0 bases, and 10 bases separated the two germline ends. The length of the CDR3 is 16 residues. CDR3 in amino acids: CASSSTGSSYNSPLHF. CDR3 nucleotides: TGTGCCAGCAGCTCTACAGGGAGCTCCTATAATTCACCCCTCCACTTT.

V and J are TRBV7-7 and TRBJ2-3; TRBD2 agrees at 7 bases. The germline CDR1 and CDR2 sequences are SSHAT and FNYEAQ (reference sequence). The CDR3 is made up of 16 amino acids. After removal of 5 bases from V and 2 bases from J, the junction contained 10 bases not matched to a gene. For the CDR3, the DNA is TGTGCCAGCAGCCCCGGGGCGGGAGTAAACACAGATACGCAGTATTTT. Amino acids: CASSPGAGVNTDTQYF.

As to this clone: It may be a read error: a sequence one base away is much more abundant. CDR3 nucleotides: TGCGCCAGCAGGCTCGGGCAGGGATACTACGAGCAGTACTTC. Its translation is CASRLGQGYYEQYF. The rearrangement uses TRBV10-2 and TRBJ2-5, with a tentative D call TRBD1 (5 bases). The end of the DNA is better explained by TRBJ2-7, so the J call may be wrong. The CDR3 consists of 14 residues. The germline gives CDR1 WSHSY, CDR2 SAAADI.

The table lists this clone with a few counts. The genes are TRBV4-2 and TRBJ2-5, with TRBD2 as a possible D gene (7 bases). Germline V gene data show CDR1 as LGHNA and CDR2 as YNFKEQ. V shed 0 bases and J shed 4 bases, with 9 bases lying between them. The CDR3 loop spans 14 amino acids. CDR3 bases: TGTGCCAGCAGCCAAGATAGGGGGGGAGAGACCCAGTACTTC. It codes for CASSQDRGGETQYF.

In its sample, this clone was seen once. This chain uses TRBV18 with TRBJ2-7, with 9 bases that match TRBD1. Trimming removed 3 bases from V and 5 bases from J; junction bases left unmatched: 5. CDR1 is KGHSH, CDR2 LQKENI, per germline. The CDR3 is 14 residues long. CDR3 sequence: CASSPRTGENEQYV. CDR3 bases: TGTGCCAGCTCACCGCGGACAGGGGAGAACGAGCAGTACGTC.

The genes are TRBV10-2 and TRBJ2-5; tentative D call: TRBD1 (5 bases). Trimming removed 2 bases from V and 1 base from J, with 14 bases in between. CDR1 is WSHSY, CDR2 SAAADI, per germline. The CDR3 runs 16 residues. This chain's CDR3 is CASSEGLTARQETQYF. As DNA, the CDR3 is TGCGCCAGCAGTGAGGGATTGACAGCACGCCAAGAGACCCAGTACTTC.

The chain uses TRBV6-4 and TRBJ2-3; a possible D gene is TRBD2 (6 bases). V was pared by 3 bases and J by 6 bases, with 13 bases between. Germline-derived CDR1 and CDR2 are MRHNA and SNTAGT. This CDR3 is built from 14 residues. CDR3 residues: CASSELVGGDTQYF. Written as DNA, the CDR3 is TGTGCCAGCAGTGAGCTGGTGGGAGGCGATACGCAGTATTTT.

The V and J genes are TRBV29-1 and TRBJ2-1; unclear D gene. From germline, CDR1 is SQVTM and CDR2 ANQGSEA. V shed 6 bases and J shed 5 bases, with 5 bases lying between them. The CDR3 totals 10 residues. The DNA of the CDR3 is TGCAGCGTGGCCCACAATGAGCAGTTCTTC. Residues: CSVAHNEQFF.

The V and J genes are TRBV14 and TRBJ2-1; 10 bases align to TRBD2. Germline CDR1 and CDR2: SGHDN and FVKESK. The CDR3 covers 15 residues. With V trimmed by 4 bases and J by 9 bases, 9 bases remained unmatched. Written as DNA, the CDR3 is TGTGCCAGCAGCCGCGGTCTAGCGGGAGTTAGTGAGCAGTTCTTC. This codes for CASSRGLAGVSEQFF.

Only one count was recorded for this clone. The chain combines TRBV2 with TRBJ2-5; 8 bases are shared with TRBD1. Per germline, CDR1 SNHLY and CDR2 FYNNEI. The CDR3 length is 16 residues. Trimming took 4 bases from V and 4 from J; bases not matched to a gene: 11. In nucleotides, the CDR3 is TGTGCCAGCAGTGTTAATAGCGGACAGGGAGGAGAGACCCAGTACTTC. Translation: CASSVNSGQGGETQYF. Looking up the rest from reference TRBV2 and TRBJ2-5 gives the full variable domain: EPEVTQTPSHQVTQMGQEVILRCVPISNHLYFYWYRQILGQKVEFLVSFYNNEISEKSEIFDDQFSVERPDGSNFTLKIRSTKLEDSAMYFCASSVNSGQGGETQYFGPGTRLLVL.

The rearrangement links TRBV12-5 to TRBJ1-2; 7 positions agree with TRBD1. CDR3 length: 14 amino acids. The junction had 3 bases not matched to a gene; V was cut back by 1 base and J by 4 bases. From germline, CDR1 is LGHNT and CDR2 FRNRAP. The CDR3 region has the DNA TGTGCTAGTGGTTTGGAAGGGGGCCTCTATGGCTACACCTTC. It yields the protein CASGLEGGLYGYTF.

V usage is TRBV28 and J usage is TRBJ1-6, with TRBD1 matching over 10 bases. Germline V CDR1 and CDR2: MDHEN, SYDVKM. J lost 9 bases, V lost 5 bases, and 13 bases had no gene match. This CDR3 is 17 amino acids long. CDR3 in DNA: TGTGCCAGCAGTCCCCCCGGGACAGGGGCGGATAGTTCACCCCTCCACTTT. As protein: CASSPPGTGADSSPLHF.

The rearrangement joins TRBV6-6 to TRBJ2-7; 7 nucleotides agree with TRBD2. The V segment lost 8 bases and the J segment 3 bases; nucleotides outside the gene matches: 10. The CDR3 consists of 14 residues. The germline V gene encodes CDR1 MNHNY and CDR2 SVGAGI (reference sequence). The CDR3 sequence is CASSNRDYNYEQYF. The CDR3 region has the DNA TGTGCCAGCTCGAACCGGGACTATAACTACGAGCAGTACTTC.